These 12 T cell receptor beta chains share one sample of origin, sequenced in a study of T cell changes during pregnancy in multiple sclerosis. The method was immunoSEQ multiplex PCR; TCRdb's version includes in-frame clones alone and lacks a portion of them. Among 20,000 to 25,000 clones, more than 85% were seen once, and the ten largest hold around 7%. Sequenced material: CD8+ T cells from peripheral blood mononuclear cells, taken in the first trimester of pregnancy. The receptors shown here come from a female donor with multiple sclerosis, enrolled in a pregnancy study.

The chain employs TRBV27 and TRBJ2-1; D may be TRBD2 (5 bases). The V gene's germline CDR1 is MNHEY and CDR2 SMNVEV (reference sequence). V was cut by 4 bases and J by 2 bases, with 15 bases left in between. The CDR3 contains 16 residues. CDR3 bases: TGTGCCAGCAGTTACTGGACGGGGTGGCCCTACAATGAGCAGTTCTTC. Its protein is CASSYWTGWPYNEQFF.

The V and J genes are TRBV7-9 and TRBJ2-5, with 7 bases lining up with TRBD1. Germline values: CDR1 SEHNR, CDR2 FQNEAQ (reference sequence). The CDR3 spans 14 residues. V lost 4 bases, J lost 2 bases, and 4 bases stayed unmatched. CDR3 coding DNA: TGTGCCAGCAGCTCGAGGGGGCGTCAAGAGACCCAGTACTTC. This codes for CASSSRGRQETQYF.

This chain connects TRBV28 to TRBJ1-1; D remains ambiguous. This CDR3 contains 14 residues. Per germline, CDR1 MDHEN and CDR2 SYDVKM. Trimming took 1 base from V and 6 from J, leaving 12 bases between them. CDR3 nucleotides: TGTGCCAGCAGTTTATCTGGGGAGACGGCTGAAGCTTTCTTT. Its translation is CASSLSGETAEAFF.

The chain combines TRBV7-9 with TRBJ2-7; a weak D match, TRBD2 (6 bases). CDR1 and CDR2 from the germline V gene are SEHNR and FQNEAQ (reference sequence). Trimming stripped 5 bases from V and 1 base from J, with 9 bases between. The CDR3 sequence is 13 residues long. The CDR3 region is CASSPAGSYEQYF. For the CDR3, the DNA is TGTGCCAGCAGCCCCGCGGGATCCTACGAGCAGTACTTC.

The genes are TRBV5-6 and TRBJ2-7; D perhaps matches TRBD2 (6 bases). Trimming removed 4 bases at V and 7 bases at J, with 9 bases between. The CDR3 has 11 residues. Germline V gene lookup returns CDR1 SGHDT and CDR2 YYEEEE. The CDR3 nucleotides are TGTGCCAGCAGCAAGGGACTGGAGCAGTACTTC. It yields the protein CASSKGLEQYF.

The rearrangement links TRBV6-5 to TRBJ1-1; 8 bases match TRBD1. The CDR3 extends over 15 amino acids. Germline V lookup: CDR1 MNHEY, CDR2 SVGAGI. The V segment lost 4 bases and the J segment 0 bases; nucleotides outside the gene matches: 4. DNA for the CDR3: TGTGCCAGCAGTTCGTCGGACAGGGTGAACACTGAAGCTTTCTTT. Its protein is CASSSSDRVNTEAFF.

The chain uses TRBV19 and TRBJ2-1; 7 nucleotides match TRBD1. The CDR3 has 14 amino acids. Germline V gives CDR1 LNHDA, CDR2 SQIVND (reference sequence). Unmatched junction bases numbered 10, after V lost 5 bases and J lost 9 bases. The CDR3 DNA reads as TGTGCCAGTAGTCACCCGGGACAGTTGTCTGAGCAGTTCTTC. Residues: CASSHPGQLSEQFF.

This sequence joins TRBV29-1 and TRBJ2-5; TRBD1 agrees at 10 bases. Unmatched junction bases numbered 6, after V lost 3 bases and J lost 5 bases. The CDR3 has 14 residues. CDR1 and CDR2 from the germline V gene are SQVTM and ANQGSEA. For the CDR3, the DNA is TGCAGCGTTGACCTGGGACAGGGGTGGGAGACCCAGTACTTC. It codes for CSVDLGQGWETQYF. Full variable domain (remainder filled in from reference TRBV29-1 and TRBJ2-5): SAVISQKPSRDICQRGTSLTIQCQVDSQVTMMFWYRQQPGQSLTLIATANQGSEATYESGFVIDKFPISRPNLTFSTLTVSNMSPEDSSIYLCSVDLGQGWETQYFGPGTRLLVL.

This chain joins TRBV6-5 and TRBJ1-1; D gene uncertain. The CDR3 consists of 13 residues. CDR1 MNHEY and CDR2 SVGAGI come from the germline V gene. V was trimmed by 2 bases and J by 4 bases, leaving 8 bases between them. CDR3 loop: CASSYGRGTEAFF. The CDR3 DNA follows: TGTGCCAGCAGTTACGGCCGGGGCACTGAAGCTTTCTTT.

CDR3 bases: TGCGCCAGCAGCCAAGATTTTTCGCGTACCACAGATACGCAGTATTTT. Translation gives CASSQDFSRTTDTQYF. The chain couples TRBV4-3 to TRBJ2-3; D is uncertain. V lost 0 bases and J 2 bases, leaving 12 bases between the germline ends. This CDR3 region has 16 residues. CDR1 LGHNA and CDR2 YSLEER come from the germline V gene.

CDR3 DNA: TGCAGCGTTGTTGGCGGGAGGTCCCTCGAGCAGTACTTC. Protein sequence: CSVVGGRSLEQYF. The chain links TRBV29-1 to TRBJ2-7; 8 bases agree with TRBD2. This CDR3 is built from 13 residues. Looked up from germline, CDR1 is SQVTM and CDR2 is ANQGSEA. V dropped 4 bases and J dropped 6; count of bases not matched to a gene: 8.

The chain combines TRBV9 with TRBJ1-3; D may be TRBD1 (5 bases). The germline CDR1 and CDR2 sequences are SGDLS and YYNGEE. Between the trimmed V and J ends, which lost 4 bases and 4 bases, there was a span of 9 bases. The CDR3 covers 13 residues. The CDR3 protein is CASSPAGGNTIYF. In nucleotides, the CDR3 is TGTGCCAGCAGCCCTGCAGGGGGAAACACCATATATTTT.